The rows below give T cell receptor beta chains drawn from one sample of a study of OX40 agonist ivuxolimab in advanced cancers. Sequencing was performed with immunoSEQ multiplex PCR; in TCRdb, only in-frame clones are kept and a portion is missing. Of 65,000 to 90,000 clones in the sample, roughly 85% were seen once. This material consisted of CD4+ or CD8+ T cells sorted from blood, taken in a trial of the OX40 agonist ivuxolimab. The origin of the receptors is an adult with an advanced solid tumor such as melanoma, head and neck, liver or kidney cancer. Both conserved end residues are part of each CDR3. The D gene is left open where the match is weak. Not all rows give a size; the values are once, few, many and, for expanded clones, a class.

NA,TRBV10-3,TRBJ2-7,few,TGTGCCATCAGGGAGAACAGGATGGCCTACGAGCAGTACTTC,CAIRENRMAYEQYF
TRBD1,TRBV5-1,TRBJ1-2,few,TGCGCCAGCAGCCCCGGACAGGGAGGAGGCTATGGCTACACCTTC,CASSPGQGGGYGYTF
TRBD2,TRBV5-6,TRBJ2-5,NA,TGTGCCAGCAGCCAGCTAGCGGGAGGGATAGGGACCCAGTACTTC,CASSQLAGGIGTQYF
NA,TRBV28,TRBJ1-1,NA,TGTGCCAGCAGTTTATTGATGAACACTGAAGCTTTCTTT,CASSLLMNTEAFF
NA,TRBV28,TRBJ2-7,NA,TGTGCCAGCAAAGACGGGGCCCCCTACTACGAGCAGTACTTC,CASKDGAPYYEQYF
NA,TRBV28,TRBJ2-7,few,TGTGCCAGCAGACTCCCTTCAAGGGAGTACGAGCAGTACTTC,CASRLPSREYEQYF
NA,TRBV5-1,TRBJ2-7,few,TGCGCCAGCAGCTTGGTGAGACAGTACGAGCAGTACTTC,CASSLVRQYEQYF
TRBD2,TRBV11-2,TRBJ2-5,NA,TGTGCCAGCAGCCCCGTGGGACTAGCGGGAGGTGAGCAGTACTTC,CASSPVGLAGGEQYF
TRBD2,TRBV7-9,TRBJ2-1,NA,TGTGCCAGCAGCACACAAGCGGGGGGAAGGGATGAGCAGTTCTTC,CASSTQAGGRDEQFF
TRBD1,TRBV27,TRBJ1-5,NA,TGTGCCAGCAGTTCAAGGACAGGGGACTATAGCAATCAGCCCCAGCATTTT,CASSSRTGDYSNQPQHF
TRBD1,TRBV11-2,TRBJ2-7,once,TGTGCCAGCAGCTTAACGATGACAGGGGAGGCCTACGAGCAGTACTTC,CASSLTMTGEAYEQYF
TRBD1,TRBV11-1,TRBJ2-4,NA,TGTGCCAGCAGCTTCGGACAGGGTGACATTCAGTACTTC,CASSFGQGDIQYF
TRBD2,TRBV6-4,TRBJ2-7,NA,TGTGCCAGCAGTGAAACGGGGGGGCAAAAGTACTTC,CASSETGGQKYF
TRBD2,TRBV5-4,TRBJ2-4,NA,TGTGCCAGCAGCTTTACGGGAGGGCCTGCGTTAGGGGCCAAAAACATTCAGTACTTC,CASSFTGGPALGAKNIQYF
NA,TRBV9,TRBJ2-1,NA,TGTGCCAGCAGCGTAGATGGATTGCCTTACAATGAGCAGTTCTTC,CASSVDGLPYNEQFF
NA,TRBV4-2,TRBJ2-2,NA,TGTGCCAGCAGCAGTAGGGGGGGGACCGGGGAGCTGTTTTTT,CASSSRGGTGELFF